The 5 T cell receptor beta chains reported below all come from one sample, sequenced in a study of blood T cell repertoires in COVID-19 (dated by TCRdb to 2018 to 2020). The library relied on the immunoSEQ multiplex PCR assay. TCRdb retrieved this table from immuneACCESS and kept in-frame rearrangements only. Not all clones are present; in checked studies, unresolved V genes account for under half, and no reason is known for the remainder. The sample yields 270,000 or so clones; about nine tenths were counted once. The ten largest clones take up approximately 3% of the sample. The sample consisted of peripheral blood. The receptors shown here come from a woman younger than 45 with active or convalescent COVID-19.

This clone has more than one count but fewer than ten. The chain couples TRBV28 to TRBJ1-1; D may be TRBD1 (5 bases). Germline loops: CDR1 MDHEN, CDR2 SYDVKM. The CDR3 has 14 amino acids. The ends were cut back, 4 bases at V and 1 base at J, with 10 bases in the middle. The CDR3 spells CASSSSGGNTEAFF. The CDR3 region has the DNA TGTGCCAGCAGTTCCTCGGGGGGGAACACTGAAGCTTTCTTT. The full variable domain, completed using reference TRBV28 and TRBJ1-1, is DVKVTQSSRYLVKRTGEKVFLECVQDMDHENMFWYRQDPGLGLRLIYFSYDVKMKEKGDIPEGYSVSREKKERFSLILESASTNQTSMYLCASSSSGGNTEAFFGQGTRLTVV.

J is TRBJ1-3 and V is TRBV6-5, with 9 bases aligning to TRBD1. Unmatched junction bases numbered 6, after V lost 6 bases and J lost 3 bases. The CDR3 has 15 amino acids. CDR1 and CDR2 (germline): MNHEY, SVGAGI. CDR3 DNA sequence: TGTGCCAGCAGAGCAACAGGGGGCAATGGAAACACCATATATTTT. It is translated as CASRATGGNGNTIYF.

The rearrangement joins TRBV7-2 to TRBJ2-1; a possible D gene is TRBD1 (6 bases). The CDR3 loop spans 15 amino acids. The ends were cut back, 5 bases at V and 7 bases at J, with 18 bases in the middle. CDR1 and CDR2 from the germline V gene are SGHTA and FQGNSA. CDR3 sequence reads: CASSKPEQGSNEQFF. Here the CDR3 DNA reads TGTGCCAGCAGCAAACCCGAACAGGGATCGAATGAGCAGTTCTTC.

V is TRBV11-2 and J is TRBJ1-1, with no clear D. CDR1 and CDR2 (germline): SGHAT, FQNNGV. V lost 0 bases to trimming and J lost 0 bases, with 8 bases between them. This CDR3 has 15 amino acids. The CDR3 spells CASSLDGPMNTEAFF. CDR3 bases: TGTGCCAGCAGCTTAGACGGTCCGATGAACACTGAAGCTTTCTTT.

This chain connects TRBV11-2 to TRBJ1-1, with a weak D call TRBD1 (6 bases). V lost 1 base to trimming and J lost 1 base, with 7 bases between them. CDR3 size: 14 residues. Germline CDR1 reads SGHAT; CDR2 reads FQNNGV. CDR3 sequence (DNA): TGTGCCAGCAGCTTAGTAGGGGGGAACACTGAAGCTTTCTTT. Its translation: CASSLVGGNTEAFF.